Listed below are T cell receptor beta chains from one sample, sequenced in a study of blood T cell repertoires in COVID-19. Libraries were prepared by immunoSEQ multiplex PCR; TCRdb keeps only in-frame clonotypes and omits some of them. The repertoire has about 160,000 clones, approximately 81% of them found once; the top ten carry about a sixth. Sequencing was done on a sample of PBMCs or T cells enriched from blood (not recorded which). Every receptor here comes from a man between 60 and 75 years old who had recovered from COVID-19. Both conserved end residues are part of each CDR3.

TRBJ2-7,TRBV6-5,CASSRGLGREQYF
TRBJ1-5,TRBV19,CASSKGGRGQPQHF
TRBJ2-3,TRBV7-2,CASSLDQRRTDTQYF
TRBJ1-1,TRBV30,CAWTGMNTEAFF
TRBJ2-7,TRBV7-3,CASSLIGEDYEQYF
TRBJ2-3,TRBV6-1,CASSEAGGRTDTQYF
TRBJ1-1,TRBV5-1,CASSQTWDFTEAFF
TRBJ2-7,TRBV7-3,CASSLTRGSLDEQYF
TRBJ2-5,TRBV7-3,CASSIQGALGETQYF
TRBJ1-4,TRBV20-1,CSARAGVTNEKLFF
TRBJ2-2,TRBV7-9,CASSSGTLASEELFF
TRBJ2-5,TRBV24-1,CATSDPSFGQGETQYF
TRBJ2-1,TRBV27,CASRVIRDRGHNEQFF
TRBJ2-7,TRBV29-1,CSVVGQGTYEQYF
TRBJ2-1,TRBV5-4,CASSGVGLGGSSYNEQFF
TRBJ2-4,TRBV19,CATQTPLAKNIQYF
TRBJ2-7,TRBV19,CASSMRGEQYF
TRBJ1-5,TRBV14,CASSQGDRQPQHF
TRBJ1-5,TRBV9,CASSVDEDQPQHF
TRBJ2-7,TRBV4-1,CASSPTGLDDEQYF
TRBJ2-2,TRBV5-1,CASSFASRNTGELFF
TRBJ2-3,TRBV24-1,CATSDLGLAGGTDTQYF
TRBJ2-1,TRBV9,CASSERNEQFF
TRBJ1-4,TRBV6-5,CASSFRAVNEKLFF
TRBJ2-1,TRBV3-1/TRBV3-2,CASSEGLHNEQFF
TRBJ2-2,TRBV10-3,CAIRKTSGGNTGELFF
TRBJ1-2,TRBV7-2,CASSPRVDYGYTF
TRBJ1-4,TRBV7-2,CASSLRGGGEKLFF
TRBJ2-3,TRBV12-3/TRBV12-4,CASSRGGTTQYF
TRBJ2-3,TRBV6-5,CASSYSGGHADTQYF
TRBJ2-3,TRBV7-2,CASSLGRDYHTDTQYF
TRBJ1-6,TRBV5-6,CASSILTGGVSPLHF
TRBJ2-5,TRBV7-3,CASSFYGGEETQYF
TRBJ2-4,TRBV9,CASSVGALGGIYF
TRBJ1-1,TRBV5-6,CASSLAGGGGGNTEAFF
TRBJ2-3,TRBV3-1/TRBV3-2,CASSFRRARVTDTQYF